This TCR beta chain came from a study of T-cell reconstitution after alpha-beta-depleted transplantation in children. Findings and caveats of the study: The study traced high day-60 TCRbeta diversity in some patients to surviving recipient T cells and thymic progenitors. Reports say that about two months after transplant, the alpha-beta T cells came out of several hundred graft clones that had expanded. T-cell numbers and diversity one year post-transplant derived largely from freshly generated T cells.

Researchers prepared the TCRbeta library using unique molecular identifiers, the study reports. TCRdb passed the PCR reads through MiXCR, listing each CDR3 protein once. Among over 150,000 distinct CDR3 sequences listed, around 10% were seen once. This clonotype has at least ten counts. Its antigen is still unknown. This TCR came from a boy between 2 and 15 years old with acute myeloid leukemia, due to receive a stem cell transplant. This material consisted of PBMCs, taken before TCRalphabeta/CD19-depleted stem cell transplant.

The CDR3 reads CASSQAGQTQETQYF. Written as DNA, the CDR3 is TGTGCCAGCAGCCAGGCGGGACAGACACAAGAGACCCAGTACTTC. The rearrangement uses TRBV4-2 and TRBJ2-5; D possibly corresponds to TRBD1 (7 bases). Trimming stripped 3 bases from V and 2 bases from J, with 13 bases between. CDR3 length equals 15 residues. Germline CDR1 reads LGHNA; CDR2 reads YNFKEQ.